A single TCR beta chain is shown here with its context. This sample is drawn from a study of Ad26.COV2.S vaccination and SARS-CoV-2 variants. CDR1 is SGDLS and CDR2 is YYNGEE in the germline V gene. The V gene lost 1 base and the J gene lost 6 bases, with 14 bases spanning the gap. There are 15 residues in the CDR3. The method was immunoSEQ multiplex PCR; TCRdb's version includes in-frame clones alone and lacks a portion of them. The table has about 380,000 clones, 83% seen once. Indicated treatment: some 20 received Ad26.COV2.S at low or high dose, single or two shots; about 5 received placebo; per-sample allocation not given. The study sampled participants on day 63 after the first vaccine or placebo injection.

The J gene is TRBJ2-1, the V gene TRBV9; D gene ambiguous. The specimen was peripheral blood, collected in a trial of Ad26.COV2.S vaccine versus placebo. This TCR was sampled from a person aged 18-60 years who received the Ad26.COV2.S COVID-19 vaccine or a placebo. CDR3 DNA sequence: TGTGCCAGCAGCGTAAACTCGGCAGGCGTCAATGAGCAGTTCTTC. Its translation is CASSVNSAGVNEQFF.